This T cell receptor beta chain was documented in a study of patients and donors after allogeneic stem cell transplantation. At least ten counts were recorded for this clonotype. TCRdb independently ran MiXCR on the RT-PCR reads; one entry per CDR3 protein. The profile covers roughly 26,000 distinct CDR3 sequences, with 6.5% to 10% appearing a single time and approximately 48% taken by the ten largest. Germline CDR1 is ENHRY and CDR2 is SYGVKD. V was shortened by 8 bases and J by 0 bases, with 3 bases between the two germline ends. This CDR3 spans 11 amino acids. This TCR derives from a human donor who was either an allogeneic HSCT recipient or a stem cell or donor lymphocyte infusion donor (not recorded which). It is not recorded whose cells these are; they may come from a transplant donor. Sequenced material: blood, either unsorted or a sorted T cell fraction (not recorded which). The chain links TRBV10-3 to TRBJ2-3; D uncertain. The CDR3 loop reads CAILSTDTQYF. The CDR3 nucleotides are TGTGCCATCCTGAGCACAGATACGCAGTATTTT.